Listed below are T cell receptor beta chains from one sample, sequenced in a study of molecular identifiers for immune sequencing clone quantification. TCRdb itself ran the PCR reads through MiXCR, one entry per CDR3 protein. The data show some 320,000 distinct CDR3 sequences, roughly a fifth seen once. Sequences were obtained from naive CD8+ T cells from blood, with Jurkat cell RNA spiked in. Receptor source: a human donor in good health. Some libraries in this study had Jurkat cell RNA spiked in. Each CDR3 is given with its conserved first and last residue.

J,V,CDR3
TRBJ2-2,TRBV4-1,CASSQAGGSSGELFF
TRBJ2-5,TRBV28,CASSLVWGETQYF
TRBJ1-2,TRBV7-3,CASSLDQNYGYTF
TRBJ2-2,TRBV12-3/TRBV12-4,CAGSRVGTSEVGELFF
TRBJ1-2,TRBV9,CASSVLPGTNYGYTF
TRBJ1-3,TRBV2,CASSELFRDKAGNTIYF
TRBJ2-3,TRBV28,CASSSKTPVRTDTQYF
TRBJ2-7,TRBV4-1,CASSPILAGGTPYEQYF
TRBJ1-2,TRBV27,CASSLSFSDERNYGYTF
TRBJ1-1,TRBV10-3,CAISESLSEIEAFF
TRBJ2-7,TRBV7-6,CASSLEVRYEQYF
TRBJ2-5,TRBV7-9,CASRPSTGLQETQYF
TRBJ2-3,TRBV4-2,CASSPLAGGTDTQYF
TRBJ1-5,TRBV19,CASTGGGGKPQHF
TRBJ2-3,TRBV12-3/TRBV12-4,CASSSSQGFYTDTQYF
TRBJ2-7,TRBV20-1,CSARDGQGPYEQYF
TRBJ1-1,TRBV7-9,CASSLEGVGTEAFF
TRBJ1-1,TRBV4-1,CASSQVGHLNTEAFF
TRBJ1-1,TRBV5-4,CASSDNLDTEAFF
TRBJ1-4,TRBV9,CASSEKDRINEKLFF
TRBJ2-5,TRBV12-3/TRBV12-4,CASSLLVYQGETQYF
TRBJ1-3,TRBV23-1,CASSSGPRWGNTIYF
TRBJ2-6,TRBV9,CASSDSTGQEVSGANVLTF
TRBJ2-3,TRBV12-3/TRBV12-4,CASRQQGVDTDTQYF
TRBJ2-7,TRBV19,CAVRTGGFDEQYF
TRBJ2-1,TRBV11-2,CASSLDTSGDEQFF
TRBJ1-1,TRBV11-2,CASSLAPGTGALF
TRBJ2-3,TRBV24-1,CATSDTESTDTQYF
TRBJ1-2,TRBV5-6,CATENRDTRSYGYTF
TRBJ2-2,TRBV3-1,CASSPRDLQTGELFF
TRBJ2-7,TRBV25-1,CASIGVSSYGQYF
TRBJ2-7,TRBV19,CASSRGLARHEQCF
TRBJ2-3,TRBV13,CASNSGGQSTDTQYF
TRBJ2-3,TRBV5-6,CASSLGGPGDTQYF
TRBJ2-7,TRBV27,CASSLGSYYEQYF
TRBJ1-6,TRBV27,CASSLGTAAPLHF
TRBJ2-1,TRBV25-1,CASSEGRGWNEQFF
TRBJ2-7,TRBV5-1,CASSLGTAVEQYF
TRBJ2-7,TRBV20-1,CSATTSETLLEQYF
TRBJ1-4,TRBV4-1,CASSQRRMGTGNDEKLFF
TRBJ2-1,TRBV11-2,CASSRGPSSYNEQFF
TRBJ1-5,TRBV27,CASSLSHNQPQHF
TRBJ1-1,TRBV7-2,CASTPNTEAFF
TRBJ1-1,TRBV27,CASRAGGERGTEAFF
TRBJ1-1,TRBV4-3,CASSQEARMNTEAFF
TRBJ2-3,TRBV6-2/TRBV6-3,CASSYPTGTSGTYTDTQYF
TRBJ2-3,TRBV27,CASSFRGPDTQYF
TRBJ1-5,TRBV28,CASSATGTWQPQHF
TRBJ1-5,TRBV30,CAWSRDSNQPQHF
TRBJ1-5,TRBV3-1,CASSQDFGTENQPQHF
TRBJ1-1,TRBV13,CASGRGQGITEAFF
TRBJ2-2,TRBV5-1,CASSFRTGELFF
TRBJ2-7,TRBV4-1,CASSQVGDGKYEQYF
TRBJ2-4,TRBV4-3,CASSQDQGQAIQYF
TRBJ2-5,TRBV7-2,CASSLVPSGIGETQYF